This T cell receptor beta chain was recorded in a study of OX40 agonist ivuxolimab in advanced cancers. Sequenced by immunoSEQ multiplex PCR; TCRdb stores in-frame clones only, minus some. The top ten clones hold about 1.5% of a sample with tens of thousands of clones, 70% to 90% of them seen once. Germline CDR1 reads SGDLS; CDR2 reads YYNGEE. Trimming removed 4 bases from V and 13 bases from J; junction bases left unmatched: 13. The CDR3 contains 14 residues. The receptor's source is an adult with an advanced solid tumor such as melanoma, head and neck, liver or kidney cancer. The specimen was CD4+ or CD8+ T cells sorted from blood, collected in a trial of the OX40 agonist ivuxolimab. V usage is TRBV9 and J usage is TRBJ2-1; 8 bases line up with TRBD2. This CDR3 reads CASSPRGGVQLQFF. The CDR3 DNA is TGTGCCAGCAGCCCCCGGGGGGGGGTTCAGTTACAGTTCTTC.